Shown below are 23 T cell receptor beta chains from a single sample sequenced in a study of T cell changes during pregnancy in multiple sclerosis. Method: immunoSEQ multiplex PCR; TCRdb's copy keeps in-frame clones and lacks some. The sample contains 45,000 to 55,000 clones, around 93% of which appear only once. The starting material was CD4+ T cells from peripheral blood mononuclear cells, obtained after pregnancy. Receptors were obtained from a female donor in good health, enrolled as a control in a pregnancy study.

This clone was seen a handful of times. The rearrangement uses TRBV6-1 and TRBJ1-1, with TRBD1 matching 7 bases. The ends lost 5 bases at V and 3 bases at J; junction bases unmatched: 6. Germline assignment: CDR1 MNHNS and CDR2 SASEGT. There are 14 residues in the CDR3. The CDR3: CASSKPGQHTEAFF. The CDR3 bases are TGTGCCAGCAGTAAACCGGGACAGCACACTGAAGCTTTCTTT.

The chain recombines TRBV10-2 with TRBJ2-7; perhaps TRBD1 as D (6 bases). Trimming stripped 6 bases from V and 1 base from J, with 13 bases between. The CDR3 is 14 amino acids. CDR1 and CDR2 (germline): WSHSY, SAAADI. The CDR3 DNA reads TGCGCCAGCAGGAGGGGGATGGAGTCCTACGAGCAGTACTTC. It is translated as CASRRGMESYEQYF.

A single count supports this clone. The chain couples TRBV19 to TRBJ1-6; D might be TRBD1 (5 bases). Germline values: CDR1 LNHDA, CDR2 SQIVND (reference sequence). V was pared by 3 bases and J by 7 bases, with 10 bases between. This CDR3 comprises 14 residues. The CDR3 coding sequence is TGTGCCAGTAGTATGGCCAGGGCGAATTCACCCCTCCACTTT. Translating it yields CASSMARANSPLHF.

The chain uses TRBV5-4 and TRBJ2-1; D is uncertain. V lost 2 bases and J 6 bases, leaving 9 bases between the germline ends. Germline CDR1 is SGHNT and CDR2 is YYREEE (reference sequence). The CDR3 spans 13 residues. CDR3 residues: CASSFGRGNEQFF. In DNA form, the CDR3 reads TGTGCCAGCAGCTTTGGCCGAGGCAATGAGCAGTTCTTC.

This rearrangement joins TRBV7-9 to TRBJ2-3, with 11 bases that match TRBD1. CDR1 is SEHNR and CDR2 is FQNEAQ in the germline V gene (reference sequence). V gave up 1 base and J gave up 2 bases; unmatched junction bases: 2. The CDR3 has 16 residues. CDR3 region: CASSLGTGGLTDTQYF. CDR3 in DNA: TGTGCCAGCAGCTTAGGGACAGGGGGCCTCACAGATACGCAGTATTTT.

V gene TRBV19 combines with J gene TRBJ2-5; the D gene is possibly TRBD1 (6 bases). This CDR3 comprises 13 residues. Trimming pared 5 bases from V and 6 bases from J, leaving 13 bases between. CDR1 and CDR2 from the germline V gene are LNHDA and SQIVND (reference sequence). DNA of the CDR3: TGTGCCAGTAGTGCCCGGGACATCCAGACCCAGTACTTC. It codes for CASSARDIQTQYF.

The CDR3 spells CASSVVRTGGARNTEAFF. The CDR3 DNA follows: TGTGCCAGCAGTGTCGTCCGGACAGGGGGCGCGAGAAACACTGAAGCTTTCTTT. V is TRBV6-1 and J is TRBJ1-1; 11 bases line up with TRBD1. The germline V gene has CDR1 MNHNS and CDR2 SASEGT. This CDR3 spans 18 amino acids. The trim removed 4 bases at V and 2 bases at J, leaving 12 bases unmatched.

The rearrangement joins TRBV5-1 to TRBJ2-7; D is unresolved. The CDR3 length is 13 residues. Germline CDR1 and CDR2: SGHRS and YFSETQ. The V and J ends lost 4 bases and 5 bases respectively, with 13 bases between them. The chain's CDR3 is CASSPSVGDEQYF. The CDR3 DNA reads as TGCGCCAGCAGCCCCAGCGTGGGTGACGAGCAGTACTTC. Variable domain in full (rest from reference TRBV5-1 and TRBJ2-7): KAGVTQTPRYLIKTRGQQVTLSCSPISGHRSVSWYQQTPGQGLQFLFEYFSETQRNKGNFPGRFSGRQFSNSRSEMNVSTLELGDSALYLCASSPSVGDEQYFGPGTRLTVT.

V usage is TRBV7-2 and J usage is TRBJ1-5; no firm D call. This CDR3 has 12 residues. In germline, CDR1 is SGHTA, CDR2 FQGNSA. V dropped 2 bases and J dropped 4 bases, with 3 bases sitting between them. CDR3 nucleotides: TGTGCCAGCAGCTTATTAAATCAGCCCCAGCATTTT. This sequence encodes CASSLLNQPQHF.

V gene TRBV4-2 combines with J gene TRBJ2-5; 7 nucleotides match TRBD1. The germline gives CDR1 LGHNA, CDR2 YNFKEQ. The CDR3 covers 13 residues. V lost 6 bases and J lost 1; bases outside the gene matches: 2. CDR3 sequence: CASRSGGQETQYF. DNA of the CDR3: TGTGCCAGCAGGTCAGGGGGCCAAGAGACCCAGTACTTC.

The J gene is TRBJ2-1, the V gene TRBV9; 11 bases agree with TRBD2. V lost 0 bases, J lost 0 bases, and 8 bases stayed unmatched. Germline V gene lookup returns CDR1 SGDLS and CDR2 YYNGEE. The CDR3 extends over 19 amino acids. The CDR3 spells CASSVGTSGGLSSYNEQFF. DNA of the CDR3: TGTGCCAGCAGCGTAGGAACTAGCGGGGGCCTGAGCTCCTACAATGAGCAGTTCTTC. The complete variable domain, with remaining parts taken from reference TRBV9 and TRBJ2-1, reads DSGVTQTPKHLITATGQRVTLRCSPRSGDLSVYWYQQSLDQGLQFLIQYYNGEERAKGNILERFSAQQFPDLHSELNLSSLELGDSALYFCASSVGTSGGLSSYNEQFFGPGTRLTVL.

The chain employs TRBV2 and TRBJ2-7, with D perhaps TRBD2 (5 bases). Trimming pared 4 bases from V and 2 bases from J, leaving 15 bases between. CDR1 and CDR2 from the germline V gene are SNHLY and FYNNEI. CDR3 length: 15 residues. CDR3 DNA: TGTGCCAGCAGTGTGACGGAGGTAGGGCCCTACGAGCAGTACTTC. It is translated as CASSVTEVGPYEQYF.

This rearrangement joins TRBV7-3 to TRBJ1-1; D gene ambiguous. The V gene's germline CDR1 is SGHTA and CDR2 FQGTGA. The CDR3 runs to 13 residues. Trimming took off 5 bases at V and 0 bases at J, with 7 bases between the two ends. CDR3 in amino acids: CASSTAMNTEAFF. The CDR3 coding sequence is TGTGCCAGCAGCACAGCAATGAACACTGAAGCTTTCTTT.

The chain combines TRBV5-1 with TRBJ2-7; D is possibly TRBD2 (6 bases). Deletions cut 3 bases from V and 7 bases from J, with 17 bases between. This CDR3 contains 14 residues. Germline V gives CDR1 SGHRS, CDR2 YFSETQ. The CDR3 DNA follows: TGCGCCAGCAGCTCCTCCGGGGGAGTGAGGGAGCAGTACTTC. Encoded protein: CASSSSGGVREQYF.

The chain uses TRBV9 and TRBJ2-7; 7 nucleotides agree with TRBD2. Germline V gene sequence: CDR1 SGDLS, CDR2 YYNGEE. Trimming removed 0 bases from V and 1 base from J; junction bases left unmatched: 4. This CDR3 region has 15 residues. The CDR3 is CASSVGGGRSYEQYF. The DNA of the CDR3 is TGTGCCAGCAGCGTAGGTGGCGGGAGATCCTACGAGCAGTACTTC.

The chain couples TRBV4-3 to TRBJ2-7; TRBD2 agrees at 8 bases. The trim removed 4 bases at V and 3 bases at J, leaving 8 bases unmatched. The CDR3 sequence is 15 residues long. Germline V CDR1 and CDR2: LGHNA, YSLEER. CDR3 in amino acids: CASSRYGGDRYEQYF. CDR3 DNA: TGCGCCAGCAGCCGATACGGGGGGGATCGCTACGAGCAGTACTTC.

The J gene is TRBJ2-5, the V gene TRBV4-1, with 10 nucleotides matching TRBD1. Germline V gene sequence: CDR1 MGHRA, CDR2 YSYEKL. This CDR3 is 15 amino acids long. Germline trimming cut 1 base from V and 7 bases from J; bases unmatched to any gene: 6. CDR3 nucleotides: TGCGCCAGCAGCCAAGTCCCCGGACAGGGGGTGACCCAGTACTTC. It translates to CASSQVPGQGVTQYF.

V usage is TRBV18 and J usage is TRBJ1-5, with TRBD1 as a possible D gene (5 bases). Trimming removed 2 bases at V and 5 bases at J, with 10 bases between. The CDR3 is 14 residues long. Germline V lookup: CDR1 KGHSH, CDR2 LQKENI. CDR3 bases: TGTGCCAGCTCACCAAGCAGGGATCATCAGCCCCAGCATTTT. It encodes CASSPSRDHQPQHF.

The rearrangement joins TRBV6-6 to TRBJ2-5; weak D call: TRBD1 (5 bases). Germline-derived CDR1 and CDR2 are MNHNY and SVGAGI (reference sequence). CDR3 length: 16 amino acids. Trimming shortened V by 3 bases and J by 2 bases, and 16 bases separated the two germline ends. The CDR3 coding sequence is TGTGCCAGCAGTTATCGACAGTCGAGGAATCAAGAGACCCAGTACTTC. It specifies CASSYRQSRNQETQYF.

CDR3 DNA: TGTGCCAGTAGTCCCGGACTCATTAACACCGGGGAGCTGTTTTTT. This sequence encodes CASSPGLINTGELFF. The genes are TRBV19 and TRBJ2-2, with a weak D call TRBD2 (5 bases). V was trimmed by 5 bases and J by 2 bases, leaving 12 bases between them. The CDR3 covers 15 residues. Germline V lookup: CDR1 LNHDA, CDR2 SQIVND (reference sequence).

The chain employs TRBV6-5 and TRBJ2-7; TRBD2 matches 10 bases. V lost 6 bases to trimming and J lost 6 bases; unmatched junction nucleotides: 8. The CDR3 is 14 residues long. Germline V gene sequence: CDR1 MNHEY, CDR2 SVGAGI. The CDR3 DNA is TGTGCCAGCAGCCCCGAGCGGGGGGGCCGCGAGCAGTACTTC. This translates into CASSPERGGREQYF.

The rearrangement uses TRBV6-6 and TRBJ1-5; tentative D call: TRBD1 (5 bases). Germline-derived CDR1 and CDR2 are MNHNY and SVGAGI (reference sequence). CDR3 size: 14 residues. V was pared by 6 bases and J by 4 bases, with 13 bases between. As DNA, the CDR3 is TGTGCCAGCAGGGGGGGTTGGATTAATCAGCCCCAGCATTTT. It yields the protein CASRGGWINQPQHF.

This chain links TRBV10-3 with TRBJ2-3, with 10 positions matching TRBD2. The CDR3 is made up of 14 amino acids. Trimming at V came to 10 bases and at J to 2 bases, leaving 6 bases not matched to a gene. In germline, CDR1 is ENHRY, CDR2 SYGVKD. CDR3 nucleotide sequence: TGTGCCACCACACTAGCGGGGAACACAGATACGCAGTATTTT. Its translation is CATTLAGNTDTQYF.